This is a list of T cell receptor beta chains from one sample in a study of cytomegalovirus exposure and HLA in healthy donors. The repertoire was sequenced with immunoSEQ multiplex PCR; TCRdb's copy has only in-frame clones and lacks some. This sample has over 70,000 clones, with 70% to 80% found just once. The sequencing input was PBMCs. The source of these receptors is a man younger than 40 in good health and CMV-seronegative. Both conserved end residues are part of each CDR3. A D gene is named only where the DNA matches it firmly. Expanded clones get a size class; other rows say once, few or many, or leave the size out.

V gene	D gene	CDR3 length	clone size	J gene	CDR3 protein	CDR3 DNA
TRBV6-1	TRBD2	14	.	TRBJ2-7	CASSTQRDSYEQYF	TGTGCCAGCAGTACACAGCGGGACTCCTACGAGCAGTACTTC
TRBV5-6	.	15	.	TRBJ2-3	CASLQTGIDTDTQYF	TGTGCCAGCCTTCAAACAGGAATAGACACAGATACGCAGTATTTT
TRBV5-4	TRBD1	16	few	TRBJ2-2	CASWEGGLLRTGELFF	TGTGCCAGCTGGGAAGGGGGCCTGCTTCGGACCGGGGAGCTGTTTTTT
TRBV5-1	.	15	.	TRBJ1-3	CASSLGGVTGNTIYF	TGCGCCAGCAGCTTGGGGGGGGTAACTGGAAACACCATATATTTT
TRBV15	.	14	.	TRBJ2-5	CATSKNIAKETQYF	TGTGCCACCAGCAAAAATATAGCTAAAGAGACCCAGTACTTC
TRBV6-1	TRBD1	14	.	TRBJ2-7	CASSEDRFAYEQYF	TGTGCCAGCAGTGAGGACAGGTTTGCCTACGAGCAGTACTTC
TRBV6-5	.	14	.	TRBJ1-1	CASSYMGQNTEAFF	TGTGCCAGCAGTTACATGGGGCAGAACACTGAAGCTTTCTTT
TRBV21-1	.	15	.	TRBJ2-7	CASSKRGSLGYEQYF	TGTGCCAGCAGCAAAAGGGGCTCGTTAGGCTACGAGCAGTACTTC
TRBV6-1	TRBD2	17	once	TRBJ2-3	CASSESGTSGSTDTQYF	TGTGCCAGCAGTGAGTCCGGGACTAGCGGGAGCACAGATACGCAGTATTTT
TRBV4-1	.	17	.	TRBJ2-7	CASSQDLDQRPTYEQYF	TGCGCCAGCAGCCAAGATTTAGATCAGCGTCCAACCTACGAGCAGTACTTC
TRBV30	TRBD2	15	.	TRBJ2-3	CAWNGLAGGQDTQYF	TGTGCCTGGAACGGACTAGCGGGGGGCCAAGATACGCAGTATTTT
TRBV4-2	TRBD1	19	.	TRBJ2-7	CASSRYSGTGATSSYEQYF	TGTGCCAGCAGCAGATACTCCGGGACAGGGGCGACGAGCTCCTACGAGCAGTACTTC
TRBV28	.	15	.	TRBJ1-2	CASSLLARQWNGYTF	TGTGCCAGCAGTCTTCTGGCCAGGCAATGGAATGGCTACACCTTC
TRBV7-9	.	15	.	TRBJ1-1	CASSRTGNMNTEAFF	TGTGCCAGCAGCAGGACGGGAAACATGAACACTGAAGCTTTCTTT
TRBV4-2	TRBD1	16	few	TRBJ1-4	CASTKSTDRDNEKLFF	TGTGCCAGCACCAAGAGTACGGACAGGGATAATGAAAAACTGTTTTTT
TRBV7-9	TRBD2	15	.	TRBJ2-1	CSSSSSGTRYNEQFF	TGTTCCAGCAGCAGTAGCGGGACAAGATACAATGAGCAGTTCTTC
TRBV12-5	.	13	.	TRBJ1-1	CASGLEQGSVAFF	TGTGCTAGTGGTTTGGAGCAGGGATCGGTAGCTTTCTTT
TRBV7-2	TRBD1	15	.	TRBJ1-5	CASSLGQTGYQPQHF	TGTGCCAGCAGCTTAGGTCAGACAGGGTATCAGCCCCAGCATTTT
TRBV4-1	TRBD2	14	.	TRBJ2-1	CASSPGLAGNEQFF	TGCGCCAGCAGCCCGGGACTAGCCGGAAATGAGCAGTTCTTC
TRBV7-9	.	12	.	TRBJ1-5	CASSRDFQPQHF	TGTGCCAGCAGCCGGGACTTCCAGCCCCAGCATTTT
TRBV30	.	12	.	TRBJ1-2	CAWSLTENGYTF	TGTGCCTGGAGTCTGACAGAGAATGGCTACACCTTC
TRBV18	.	12	.	TRBJ2-7	CASPSDSGEQYF	TGTGCCAGCCCCTCGGACAGCGGAGAGCAGTACTTC
TRBV27	TRBD2	16	.	TRBJ2-1	CASSSRTSGIGNEQFF	TGTGCCAGCAGTTCCAGGACTAGCGGGATAGGAAATGAGCAGTTCTTC